This TCR beta chain was identified in a study of blood T cell repertoires in COVID-19. Profiled with immunoSEQ multiplex PCR; TCRdb holds only in-frame clones, not every one. Of about 130,000 clones in the sample, 60% to 80% were seen once. The CDR3 covers 15 residues. The V gene's germline CDR1 is MNHEY and CDR2 SMNVEV (reference sequence). The junction had 6 bases not matched to a gene; V was cut back by 5 bases and J by 2 bases. Sequenced input: peripheral blood. The chain recombines TRBV27 with TRBJ1-5, with 7 bases matching TRBD1. This TCR was recovered from a woman aged 70-85 years with acute or convalescent COVID-19. CDR3 amino acids: CASSPRTGGNQPQHF. The CDR3 bases are TGTGCCAGCAGTCCCCGCACAGGGGGCAATCAGCCCCAGCATTTT.